Given below is one T cell receptor (beta chain) in context. As yet, its antigen is unknown. This record comes from a study of T-cell reconstitution after alpha-beta-depleted transplantation in children. Using unique molecular identifiers, the investigators prepared the TCRbeta library. TCRdb itself ran the PCR reads through MiXCR, one entry per CDR3 protein. The top ten hold 13% of the sample, which has around 64,000 distinct CDR3 sequences, around 9.9% seen once. Whole-study results and caveats: Several hundred expanded graft clones reportedly were the source of alpha-beta T cells about two months after transplant. T-cell counts and diversity were attributed mostly to newly produced T cells one year after transplant. Day-60 TCRbeta diversity that was high in some patients was derived from surviving recipient T cells and thymic progenitors.

Here the sequenced sample was PBMCs, taken before TCRalphabeta/CD19-depleted stem cell transplant. The source is a boy between 10 and 17 years old with acute myeloid leukemia, due to receive a stem cell transplant.

CDR3 in DNA: TGTGCCTGCACTACCCGGACAGTCGGCTCTGGGGCCAACGTCCTGACTTTC. This encodes CACTTRTVGSGANVLTF. The chain combines TRBV3-1 with TRBJ2-6, with a tentative D call TRBD1 (6 bases). The CDR3 runs 17 residues. The ends were cut back, 11 bases at V and 0 bases at J, with 20 bases in the middle. Germline CDR1 and CDR2: LGHDT and YNNKEL (reference sequence).